This T cell receptor (beta chain) is from a study of PD-1 blockade in classical Hodgkin lymphoma. Autologous stem cell transplantation was followed by relapse in every patient, and brentuximab vedotin exposure varied. Repertoires were generated with immunoSEQ multiplex PCR, while TCRdb's copy carries only in-frame clones and drops some. Seen here are around 25,000 clones, approximately 80% observed once, and the top ten hold under 7%. This clone was seen a handful of times. Germline CDR1 SGHNT, CDR2 YYREEE (reference sequence). CDR3 length equals 14 residues. Trimming took 0 bases from V and 4 from J, leaving 8 bases between them.

The specimen was peripheral blood mononuclear cells (PBMCs), collected at baseline. This clonotype originated in a human donor with classical Hodgkin lymphoma. The genes are TRBV5-4 and TRBJ1-3, with no clear D. CDR3 loop: CASSLGTGGNTIYF. The CDR3 nucleotides read TGTGCCAGCAGCTTGGGAACCGGAGGAAACACCATATATTTT.